These 29 T cell receptor beta chains originate from one sample sequenced in a study of shared clonotypes between healthy human individuals. Profiled with immunoSEQ multiplex PCR; TCRdb holds only in-frame clones, not every one. The table records some 2,000,000 clones, approximately 94% of them present only once. The naive CD8 population came from CD45RO-negative cells selected for CCR7, without terminally differentiated effector memory CD45RA+ cells. Specimen: naive CD8+ T cells sorted from blood. The receptors were sampled from a young man in good health.

The genes are TRBV19 and TRBJ2-1; 10 bases are shared with TRBD2. The CDR3 is 16 amino acids. Germline CDR1 LNHDA, CDR2 SQIVND (reference sequence). Trimming cost V 1 base and J 3 bases; bases outside gene matches: 3. CDR3 sequence reads: CASSIVPSGGYNEQFF. The CDR3 DNA sequence: TGTGCCAGTAGTATAGTCCCTAGCGGGGGCTACAATGAGCAGTTCTTC.

Points on this clone: Within the sample, other DNA sequences also encode this same CDR3. V usage is TRBV30 and J usage is TRBJ2-2; 8 bases match TRBD1. CDR3 size: 12 residues. Looked up from germline, CDR1 is GTSNPN and CDR2 is SVGIG (reference sequence). Losses at the gene ends were 5 bases for V and 5 bases for J; bases not matched to a gene: 1. The CDR3 DNA follows: TGTGCCTGGGGACAGGGAACCGGGGAGCTGTTTTTT. Its protein is CAWGQGTGELFF. Variable domain in full (rest from reference TRBV30 and TRBJ2-2): SQTIHQWPATLVQPVGSPLSLECTVEGTSNPNLYWYRQAAGRGLQLLFYSVGIGQISSEVPQNLSASRPQDRQFILSSKKLLLSDSGFYLCAWGQGTGELFFGEGSRLTVL.

The rearrangement links TRBV11-2 to TRBJ2-7; D is uncertain. In germline, CDR1 is SGHAT, CDR2 FQNNGV. V dropped 1 base and J dropped 13 bases, with 14 bases sitting between them. The CDR3 totals 12 residues. The chain's CDR3 is CASSLAGGFSYF. The CDR3 DNA is TGTGCCAGCAGCTTAGCGGGTGGGTTCTCATACTTC.

This chain uses TRBV21-1 with TRBJ1-6. TRBV21-1 constitutes a pseudogene. The length of the CDR3 is 20 residues. The CDR3 reads CAISDEVFGGTRSYNSPLHF. In nucleotides, the CDR3 is TGTGCCATCAGCGATGAGGTTTTTGGTGGGACGAGGTCCTATAATTCACCCCTCCACTTT.

The chain employs TRBV2 and TRBJ1-4; D ambiguous. V was clipped by 7 bases and J by 5 bases, with 20 bases between them. The CDR3 is 16 amino acids. The germline CDR1 and CDR2 sequences are SNHLY and FYNNEI. CDR3 bases: TGTGCCAGCAACCCCCGGGGAGAGGGAGAGAATGAAAAACTGTTTTTT. Protein product: CASNPRGEGENEKLFF. Filled out from reference TRBV2 and TRBJ1-4, the complete variable domain reads EPEVTQTPSHQVTQMGQEVILRCVPISNHLYFYWYRQILGQKVEFLVSFYNNEISEKSEIFDDQFSVERPDGSNFTLKIRSTKLEDSAMYFCASNPRGEGENEKLFFGSGTQLSVL.

The chain uses TRBV15 and TRBJ2-7; D might be TRBD1 (6 bases). Per germline, CDR1 LNHNV and CDR2 YYDKDF (reference sequence). The V end was cut by 0 bases, the J end by 2 bases, with 23 bases between. The CDR3 sequence is 19 residues long. CDR3 nucleotide sequence: TGTGCCACCAGCAGAGATGGGGGCCTAGGGCAGTCGGATACCTACGAGCAGTACTTC. Its translation is CATSRDGGLGQSDTYEQYF.

On this clone: This specimen includes other DNA sequences encoding the same CDR3. The chain couples TRBV27 to TRBJ1-5; 11 nucleotides line up with TRBD1. Germline CDR1 MNHEY, CDR2 SMNVEV (reference sequence). There are 15 residues in the CDR3. The J segment lost 3 bases and the V segment lost 3 bases, leaving 1 base of the junction unmatched. The CDR3 nucleotides read TGTGCCAGCAGTTTCGGACAGGGGGCCAATCAGCCCCAGCATTTT. Its translation: CASSFGQGANQPQHF.

The gene calls are TRBV7-9 and TRBJ1-6, with unresolved D. V lost 5 bases to trimming and J lost 7 bases, with 15 bases between them. Germline V gene sequence: CDR1 SEHNR, CDR2 FQNEAQ (reference sequence). The CDR3 totals 15 residues. CDR3 residues: CASSPSGEENSPLHF. In DNA form, the CDR3 reads TGTGCCAGCAGCCCCTCCGGCGAAGAAAATTCACCCCTCCACTTT.

The V call is TRBV28, the J call TRBJ1-4; TRBD1 matches 9 bases. Per germline, CDR1 MDHEN and CDR2 SYDVKM. This CDR3 is built from 14 residues. Trimming at V came to 6 bases and at J to 7 bases, leaving 6 bases not matched to a gene. CDR3 residues: CASRTGTGSEKLFF. The CDR3, as DNA: TGTGCCAGCAGAACTGGGACAGGGAGTGAAAAACTGTTTTTT.

This clone appeared once. V is TRBV6-8 and J is TRBJ2-5; weak D call: TRBD1 (6 bases). The CDR3 length is 14 residues. V was trimmed by 0 bases and J by 4 bases, leaving 9 bases between them. Germline V lookup: CDR1 MNHGY, CDR2 SAAAGT. CDR3 nucleotides: TGTGCCAGCAGTTACTCGACAGGAGCAGAGACCCAGTACTTC. Its translation is CASSYSTGAETQYF.

This clone has a single count. V gene TRBV5-3 combines with J gene TRBJ1-3; 7 bases are shared with TRBD1. TRBV5-3 is designated an ORF whose function remains uncertain. After removal of 4 bases from V and 0 bases from J, the junction contained 4 bases not matched to a gene. The CDR3 runs to 15 residues. The CDR3 here is CARSKDRSSGNTIYF. The CDR3 DNA reads as TGTGCCAGAAGCAAGGACAGGAGCTCTGGAAACACCATATATTTT.

The chain carries TRBV27 and TRBJ1-4; D might be TRBD1 (5 bases). Germline V gives CDR1 MNHEY, CDR2 SMNVEV (reference sequence). The CDR3 spans 13 residues. The V end lost 8 bases, the J end lost 6 bases, and 13 bases lay between the germline ends. CDR3 DNA sequence: TGTGCCAGCCGACAGTTGGGATATGAAAAACTGTTTTTT. Translating gives CASRQLGYEKLFF. Variable domain in full (rest from reference TRBV27 and TRBJ1-4): EAQVTQNPRYLITVTGKKLTVTCSQNMNHEYMSWYRQDPGLGLRQIYYSMNVEVTDKGDVPEGYKVSRKEKRNFPLILESPSPNQTSLYFCASRQLGYEKLFFGSGTQLSVL.

V gene TRBV7-9 combines with J gene TRBJ2-1; 11 positions match TRBD2. Germline V gene sequence: CDR1 SEHNR, CDR2 FQNEAQ (reference sequence). Trimming cost V 5 bases and J 5 bases; bases outside gene matches: 11. The CDR3 has 17 amino acids. CDR3 region: CASSTIAGGPRDNEQFF. CDR3 in DNA: TGTGCCAGCAGCACAATAGCGGGAGGGCCCCGGGACAATGAGCAGTTCTTC.

V is TRBV6-6 and J is TRBJ2-3; TRBD2 matches 9 bases. The length of the CDR3 is 14 residues. V lost 3 bases to trimming and J lost 5 bases; unmatched junction nucleotides: 3. Germline CDR1 reads MNHNY; CDR2 reads SVGAGI (reference sequence). In DNA form, the CDR3 reads TGTGCCAGCAGTTATAGCGGGAGTCTAGATACGCAGTATTTT. Its translation is CASSYSGSLDTQYF.

On this clone itself: This CDR3 is also generated by other DNA sequences in the sample. The chain links TRBV27 to TRBJ2-7; either TRBD1 or TRBD2 may supply D (5 bases each). CDR1 and CDR2 from the germline V gene are MNHEY and SMNVEV (reference sequence). CDR3 length: 13 residues. Between the trimmed V and J ends, which lost 4 bases and 0 bases, there was a span of 7 bases. This chain's CDR3 is CASSSGSSYEQYF. The CDR3, as DNA: TGTGCCAGCAGTTCAGGGAGCTCCTACGAGCAGTACTTC.

The chain combines TRBV7-9 with TRBJ2-5; tentative D call: TRBD1 (6 bases). The CDR3 loop spans 15 amino acids. CDR1 and CDR2 from the germline V gene are SEHNR and FQNEAQ (reference sequence). Trimming removed 3 bases from V and 2 bases from J, with 13 bases in between. CDR3 in amino acids: CASSFGQHGQETQYF. CDR3 DNA sequence: TGTGCCAGCAGCTTCGGACAGCACGGACAAGAGACCCAGTACTTC.

V is TRBV5-1 and J is TRBJ1-4, with D possibly TRBD1 on 6 matching bases. With 6 bases removed from V and 2 bases from J, the gap between germline ends came to 8 bases. CDR1 and CDR2 from the germline V gene are SGHRS and YFSETQ. The CDR3 sequence is 13 residues long. CDR3 sequence: CASNTGTNEKLFF. The DNA for the CDR3 is TGCGCCAGCAACACAGGGACTAATGAAAAACTGTTTTTT.

This chain links TRBV6-6 with TRBJ2-7, with D unresolved. CDR3 length equals 13 residues. Trimming pared 10 bases from V and 6 bases from J, leaving 19 bases between. Germline V gene sequence: CDR1 MNHNY, CDR2 SVGAGI (reference sequence). For the CDR3, the DNA is TGTGCCACCATCTCCCCGAACGGCGGCGAGCAGTACTTC. Its protein product is CATISPNGGEQYF.

V and J are TRBV5-6 and TRBJ1-3, with TRBD1 matching 8 bases. Losses at the gene ends were 2 bases for V and 11 bases for J; bases not matched to a gene: 6. The CDR3 is 13 amino acids. CDR1 is SGHDT, CDR2 YYEEEE, per germline. The CDR3 is CASSFGTGGAIYF. CDR3 in DNA: TGTGCCAGCAGCTTCGGGACAGGCGGGGCCATATATTTT.

V is TRBV5-6 and J is TRBJ2-1; perhaps TRBD2 as D (6 bases). V dropped 2 bases and J dropped 0 bases, with 9 bases sitting between them. CDR1 and CDR2 (germline): SGHDT, YYEEEE. This CDR3 spans 15 amino acids. CDR3 protein: CASSFRLDSYNEQFF. CDR3 DNA: TGTGCCAGCAGCTTCCGACTAGACTCCTACAATGAGCAGTTCTTC.

DNA of the CDR3: TGTGCCAGCAGCTTGAGGGTGGGCTCCTACGAGCAGTACTTC. Translated: CASSLRVGSYEQYF. This sequence joins TRBV28 and TRBJ2-7; a possible D gene is TRBD2 (5 bases). V lost 6 bases, J lost 0 bases, and 12 bases lay in between. The CDR3 consists of 14 residues. Per germline, CDR1 MDHEN and CDR2 SYDVKM.

This clone was counted a single time. The chain recombines TRBV9 with TRBJ1-5; 7 bases align to TRBD1. This CDR3 spans 14 amino acids. V shed 3 bases and J 9 bases; nucleotides not matched to a gene: 9. Per germline, CDR1 SGDLS and CDR2 YYNGEE. CDR3 in amino acids: CASSAGDSQWPQHF. The CDR3 nucleotides read TGTGCCAGCAGCGCAGGGGACAGCCAATGGCCCCAGCATTTT.

J is TRBJ2-7 and V is TRBV5-1, with a tentative D call TRBD2 (6 bases). Germline CDR1 reads SGHRS; CDR2 reads YFSETQ. The CDR3 totals 14 residues. V lost 2 bases and J lost 6, with 15 bases in between. The CDR3: CASSFSGPNFEQYF. DNA for the CDR3: TGCGCCAGCAGCTTTAGCGGCCCGAATTTCGAGCAGTACTTC.

V gene TRBV7-8 combines with J gene TRBJ2-2, with D possibly matching TRBD2 (5 bases). The CDR3 length is 15 residues. Between the trimmed V and J ends, which lost 2 bases and 3 bases, there was a span of 10 bases. The germline V gene encodes CDR1 SGHVS and CDR2 FQNEAQ. The CDR3 sequence: CASSLWLADTGELFF. CDR3 coding DNA: TGTGCCAGCAGCTTATGGCTAGCCGACACCGGGGAGCTGTTTTTT.

The chain recombines TRBV7-9 with TRBJ2-3; no definite D call. CDR3 length: 16 residues. Trimming pared 3 bases from V and 3 bases from J, leaving 16 bases between. The germline CDR1 and CDR2 sequences are SEHNR and FQNEAQ (reference sequence). The CDR3 spells CASSFGPNDKTDTQYF. CDR3 sequence (DNA): TGTGCCAGCAGCTTCGGACCTAATGACAAAACAGATACGCAGTATTTT.

This sequence joins TRBV9 and TRBJ2-1; D is unclear. The length of the CDR3 is 14 residues. Trimming cost V 1 base and J 5 bases, with 10 bases left between them. In germline, CDR1 is SGDLS, CDR2 YYNGEE. CDR3 nucleotide sequence: TGTGCCAGCAGCGTATTTAGTGCGGACAATGAGCAGTTCTTC. Translating gives CASSVFSADNEQFF.

The chain uses TRBV4-1 and TRBJ2-1; 10 bases are a match to TRBD2. The CDR3 sequence is 18 residues long. V was pared by 0 bases and J by 7 bases, with 12 bases of the junction left unmatched. CDR1 is MGHRA and CDR2 is YSYEKL in the germline V gene. The CDR3 sequence: CASSQEPGGLAQKNEQFF. CDR3 bases: TGCGCCAGCAGCCAAGAACCAGGGGGACTAGCGCAAAAGAATGAGCAGTTCTTC.

The chain employs TRBV6-6 and TRBJ1-2; D not certain. Trimming removed 7 bases from V and 4 bases from J, with 7 bases in between. Looked up from germline, CDR1 is MNHNY and CDR2 is SVGAGI (reference sequence). CDR3 length: 11 amino acids. The CDR3 sequence: CASTGGYGYTF. For the CDR3, the DNA is TGTGCCAGCACAGGAGGCTATGGCTACACCTTC.

This clone was counted only a few times. Other DNA sequences from this sample encode an identical CDR3 as well. The J gene is TRBJ2-1, the V gene TRBV6-5; perhaps TRBD2 as D (5 bases). The CDR3 spans 16 residues. CDR1 is MNHEY, CDR2 SVGAGI, per germline. V shed 0 bases and J shed 1 base, with 10 bases lying between them. The CDR3 reads CASSYSIGESYNEQFF. CDR3 DNA sequence: TGTGCCAGCAGTTACTCGATTGGGGAGTCCTACAATGAGCAGTTCTTC.